Below, one TCR beta chain is given with its context. The data originate from a study of long-term antiretroviral therapy in people with HIV. With survey level as its setting, the immunoSEQ assay was v3.0. Some clones are missing from TCRdb's copy, which holds only in-frame ones; the method was immunoSEQ multiplex PCR. The sample gives tens of thousands of clones, 70% to 90% of which show up once; roughly 3.6% is in the top ten. The CDR3 contains 12 residues. Looked up from germline, CDR1 is SGHNT and CDR2 is YYREEE (reference sequence). Between the trimmed V and J ends, which lost 0 bases and 4 bases, there was a span of 5 bases.

This sample comprised unsorted PBMCs, obtained 1.8 years after starting antiretroviral therapy. The rearrangement links TRBV5-4 to TRBJ2-7, with D unclear. The TCR originated in a woman aged 18-29 years with HIV. As DNA, the CDR3 is TGTGCCAGCAGCTTGGACTGGTACGAGCAGTACTTC. It is translated as CASSLDWYEQYF.